This record looks at one TCR beta chain sequence and its context. Its cognate antigen is unknown. On cycle 4 day 1 and cycle 7 day 1, as well as at baseline, blood was sampled. The data are from a study of OX40 agonist ivuxolimab in advanced cancers. Study outcomes and limitations: Some nonresponders also had low normalized T-cell clonal expansion. At 0.1 to 3.0 mg/kg and by week 6, CD4+ and CD8+ T cells in the blood had expanded clonally. In CD8+ T cells, expanded clones were on average more numerous than in CD4+.

Using immunoSEQ multiplex PCR, the repertoire was profiled, and TCRdb retains in-frame clones only, with some absent. The table shows tens of thousands of clones, with approximately 89% occurring only once. This TCR derives from an adult with an advanced solid tumor such as melanoma, head and neck, liver or kidney cancer. This specimen was CD4+ or CD8+ T cells sorted from blood, taken in a trial of the OX40 agonist ivuxolimab.

This chain's CDR3 is CASSRSVGGSYEQYF. The CDR3 DNA is TGTGCCAGCAGTCGATCCGTAGGGGGCTCCTACGAGCAGTACTTC. V and J are TRBV6-5 and TRBJ2-7, with D possibly TRBD1 on 6 matching bases. The CDR3 consists of 15 residues. Trimming stripped 5 bases from V and 0 bases from J, with 14 bases between. Germline V gene lookup returns CDR1 MNHEY and CDR2 SVGAGI.